The 8 T cell receptor beta chains presented below share a single source sample, sequenced in a study of blood T cell repertoires in COVID-19. Produced via immunoSEQ multiplex PCR; TCRdb's table is partial and in-frame only. Of 150,000 or so clones listed, about nine tenths were seen once; the top ten hold roughly 3.9%. The sample taken for sequencing was PBMCs or T cells enriched from blood (not recorded which). These receptors were collected from a woman aged 35 to 49 who had been exposed to COVID-19.

The chain has TRBV11-1 and TRBJ1-1, with D possibly matching TRBD1 (5 bases). The CDR3 is 15 amino acids. Germline V gene lookup returns CDR1 SGHAT and CDR2 FQDESV (reference sequence). Trimming cost V 1 base and J 4 bases, with 13 bases left between them. CDR3 coding DNA: TGTGCCAGCAGCTTAGGTTCGACAGATGGCACTGAAGCTTTCTTT. Its translation is CASSLGSTDGTEAFF.

V gene TRBV14 combines with J gene TRBJ1-6; TRBD1 might be the D (5 bases). This CDR3 is built from 16 residues. The V gene lost 1 base and the J gene lost 7 bases, with 14 bases spanning the gap. In germline, CDR1 is SGHDN, CDR2 FVKESK. The CDR3 coding sequence is TGTGCCAGCAGCCAAGTCTGGGGACGGGGGAATTCACCCCTCCACTTT. Translated, it gives CASSQVWGRGNSPLHF.

The chain has TRBV12-3 or TRBV12-4 and TRBJ1-5, with unresolved D. V lost 8 bases, J lost 0 bases, and 5 bases lay in between. CDR3 size: 12 residues. Written as DNA, the CDR3 is TGTGCCAGCCAACATAGCAATCAGCCCCAGCATTTT. Its protein product is CASQHSNQPQHF.

The chain couples TRBV7-9 to TRBJ1-6; D remains unclear. Between the trimmed V and J ends, which lost 1 base and 8 bases, there was a span of 12 bases. Germline loops: CDR1 SEHNR, CDR2 FQNEAQ (reference sequence). This CDR3 contains 15 residues. In nucleotides, the CDR3 is TGTGCCAGCAGCTTAGTCGCCGGGTTCGATTCACCCCTCCACTTT. This codes for CASSLVAGFDSPLHF.

This chain connects TRBV6-5 to TRBJ1-6, with 10 bases that match TRBD1. Germline assignment: CDR1 MNHEY and CDR2 SVGAGI. J was trimmed by 4 bases and V by 6 bases; bases with no gene match: 0. The CDR3 covers 14 residues. The DNA for the CDR3 is TGTGCCAGCAGGGGACAGGGGTATAATTCACCCCTCCACTTT. Its protein product is CASRGQGYNSPLHF.

The chain joins TRBV10-1 to TRBJ1-3; 9 bases are shared with TRBD1. The CDR3 has 16 amino acids. Trimming cost V 4 bases and J 0 bases; bases outside gene matches: 4. CDR1 and CDR2 from the germline V gene are WNHNN and SYGVQD (reference sequence). CDR3 protein: CASSGTGDVSGNTIYF. The CDR3 DNA reads as TGCGCCAGCAGTGGGACAGGGGACGTCTCTGGAAACACCATATATTTT.

The rearrangement joins TRBV7-9 to TRBJ2-7; 8 bases are a match to TRBD1. V lost 5 bases, J lost 5 bases, and 2 bases stayed unmatched. Germline V gene sequence: CDR1 SEHNR, CDR2 FQNEAQ (reference sequence). This CDR3 contains 12 residues. In DNA, the CDR3 is TGTGCCAGCAGCCAGACAGGGGACGAGCAGTACTTC. Protein product: CASSQTGDEQYF.

The V gene is TRBV19, the J gene TRBJ1-2, with D tentatively TRBD1 (6 bases). The CDR3 is 17 residues long. V lost 0 bases and J 4 bases, leaving 18 bases between the germline ends. CDR1 and CDR2 from the germline V gene are LNHDA and SQIVND (reference sequence). This chain's CDR3 is CASSIDPRGGLIYGYTF. The CDR3 DNA reads TGTGCCAGTAGTATAGATCCTCGGGGGGGGCTAATCTATGGCTACACCTTC.